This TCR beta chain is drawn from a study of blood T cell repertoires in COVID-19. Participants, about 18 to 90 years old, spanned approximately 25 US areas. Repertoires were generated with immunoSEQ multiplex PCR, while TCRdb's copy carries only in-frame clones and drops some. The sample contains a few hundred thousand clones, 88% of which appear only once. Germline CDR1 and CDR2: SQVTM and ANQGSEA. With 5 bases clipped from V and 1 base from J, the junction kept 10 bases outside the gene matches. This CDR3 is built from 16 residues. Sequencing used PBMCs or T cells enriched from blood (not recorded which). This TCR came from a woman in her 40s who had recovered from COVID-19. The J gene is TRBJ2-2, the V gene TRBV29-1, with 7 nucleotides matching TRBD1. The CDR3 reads CSVYFAGTENTGELFF. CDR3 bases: TGCAGCGTTTATTTTGCCGGGACAGAGAACACCGGGGAGCTGTTTTTT.